This paragraph reports one T cell receptor (beta chain). Its cognate antigen is unknown. The sample originates from a study of T cell responses to AZD1222 COVID-19 vaccine. Across the whole study: Investigators merged groups given second doses at roughly 4 or roughly 12 weeks. Broader study findings: Unmutated variant regions are reportedly the target of nearly half of TCRs that are spike-specific.

Germline CDR1 reads SGHRS; CDR2 reads YFSETQ. CDR3 length: 18 residues. Trimming at V came to 3 bases and at J to 2 bases, leaving 13 bases not matched to a gene. Sequencing was performed with immunoSEQ multiplex PCR; in TCRdb, only in-frame clones are kept and a portion is missing. The sample shows tens of thousands of clones, 65% to 85% of them seen only once. The source material was peripheral blood, sampled on day 0 of AZD1222 vaccination. The chain combines TRBV5-1 with TRBJ2-1; 8 nucleotides align to TRBD2. The source is an adult in good health. This CDR3 is CASSSAGGGGRTYNEQFF. The CDR3 nucleotides are TGCGCCAGCAGCTCCGCGGGGGGCGGGGGTAGAACCTACAATGAGCAGTTCTTC.